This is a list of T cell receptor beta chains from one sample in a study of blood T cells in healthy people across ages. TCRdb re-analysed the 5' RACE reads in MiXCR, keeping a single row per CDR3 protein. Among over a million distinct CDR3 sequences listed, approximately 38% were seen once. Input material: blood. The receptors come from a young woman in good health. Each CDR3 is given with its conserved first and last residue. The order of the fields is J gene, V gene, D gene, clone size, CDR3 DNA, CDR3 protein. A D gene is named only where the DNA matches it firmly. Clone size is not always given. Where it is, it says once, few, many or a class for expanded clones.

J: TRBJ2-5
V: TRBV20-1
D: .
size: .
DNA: TGCAGTGCTAGTACGGCCACGGTCGGGGAGACCCAGTACTTC
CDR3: CSASTATVGETQYF

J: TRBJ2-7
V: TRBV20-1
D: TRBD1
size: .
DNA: TGCAGTGCTAACAGACAGGGGGCCGTTTACGAGCAGTACTTC
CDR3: CSANRQGAVYEQYF

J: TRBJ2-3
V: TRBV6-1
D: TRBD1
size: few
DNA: TGTGCCAGCAGTGAAAGGGGGCCCCCCAGTACAGATACGCAGTATTTT
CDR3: CASSERGPPSTDTQYF

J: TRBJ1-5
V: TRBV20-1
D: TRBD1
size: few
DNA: TGCAGTGCTAGCCACGGGACAGCAAACAATCAGCCCCAGCATTTT
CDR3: CSASHGTANNQPQHF

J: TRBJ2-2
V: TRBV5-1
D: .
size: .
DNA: TGCGCCAGCAGCTTTAACACGGGGGTAACCGGGGAGCTGTTTTTT
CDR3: CASSFNTGVTGELFF

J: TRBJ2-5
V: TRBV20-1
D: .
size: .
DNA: TGCAGTCGCCTGGAGACCCAGTACTTC
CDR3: CSRLETQYF

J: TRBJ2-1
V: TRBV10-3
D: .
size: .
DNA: TGTGCCATCAGTGAGTCAGCAGGGTCTGGTAGCGGTGAGCAGTTCTTC
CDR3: CAISESAGSGSGEQFF

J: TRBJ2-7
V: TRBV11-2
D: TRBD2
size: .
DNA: TGTGCCAGCAGCATAACTAGCGGCCCCTACGAGCAGTACTTC
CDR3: CASSITSGPYEQYF

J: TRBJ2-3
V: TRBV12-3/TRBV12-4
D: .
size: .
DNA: TGTGCCAGCGGGGCAGAAGCGGGCTATTTCACAGATACGCAGTATTTT
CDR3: CASGAEAGYFTDTQYF

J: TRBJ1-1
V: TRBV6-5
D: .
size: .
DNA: TGTGCCAGCCGCTTATTTCGGGGGAACACTGAAGCTTTCTTT
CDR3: CASRLFRGNTEAFF

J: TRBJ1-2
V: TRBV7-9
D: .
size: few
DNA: TGTGCCAGCAGCTTATCAAGTATAGGGAACTATGGCTACACCTTC
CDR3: CASSLSSIGNYGYTF

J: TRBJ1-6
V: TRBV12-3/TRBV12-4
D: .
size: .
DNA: TGTGCCAGCAGTACCTATACAGGGCTCAATAATTCACCCCTCCACTTT
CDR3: CASSTYTGLNNSPLHF

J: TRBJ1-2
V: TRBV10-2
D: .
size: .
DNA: TGCGCCAGCAGTGAGTCTGGGGGCTTCGGCTATGGCTACACCTTC
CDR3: CASSESGGFGYGYTF

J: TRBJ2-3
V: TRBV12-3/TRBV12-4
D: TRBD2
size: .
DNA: TGTGCCAGCAGGTCTAGCGGGAGTGGAGATACGCAGTATTTT
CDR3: CASRSSGSGDTQYF

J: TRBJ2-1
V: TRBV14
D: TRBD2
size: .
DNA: TGTGCCAGCAGCCAAGCGGGGACTAGCGGGAGGGCCCAGTTCTTC
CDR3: CASSQAGTSGRAQFF

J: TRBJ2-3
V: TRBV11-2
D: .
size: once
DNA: TGTGCCAGCACCCCGACGAATACGCAGTATTTT
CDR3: CASTPTNTQYF

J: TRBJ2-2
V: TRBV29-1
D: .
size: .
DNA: TGCAGCGTGGAGCGGACGCTAACCGGGGAGCTGTTTTTT
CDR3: CSVERTLTGELFF

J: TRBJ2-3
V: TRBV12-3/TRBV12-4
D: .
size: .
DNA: TGTGCCAGCAGCAAACTATCCCCCTTTGCACCAACCCCCACAGATACGCAGTATTTT
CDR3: CASSKLSPFAPTPTDTQYF

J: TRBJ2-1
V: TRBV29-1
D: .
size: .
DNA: TGCAGCGCTCTGACAGCCATGAGTTCCTACAATGAGCAGTTCTTC
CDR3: CSALTAMSSYNEQFF

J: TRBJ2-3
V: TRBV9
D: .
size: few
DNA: TGTGCCAGCAGCGTAGGTAGAGGAACTAGCACAGATACGCAGTATTTT
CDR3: CASSVGRGTSTDTQYF

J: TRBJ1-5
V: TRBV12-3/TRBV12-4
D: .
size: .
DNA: TGTGCCAGCAGTTTAGGGACACACCTAGCCCAGCCCCAGCATTTT
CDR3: CASSLGTHLAQPQHF

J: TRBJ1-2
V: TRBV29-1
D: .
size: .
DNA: TGCAGCGTTAGCTTATCTAACTATGGCTACACCTTC
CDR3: CSVSLSNYGYTF

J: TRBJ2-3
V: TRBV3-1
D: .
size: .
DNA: TGTGCCAGCAGCCATCTTGGCGGCTCTGGACCTTCTAGCACAGATACGCAGTATTTT
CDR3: CASSHLGGSGPSSTDTQYF

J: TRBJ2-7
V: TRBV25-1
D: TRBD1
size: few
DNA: TGTGCCAGCAGTGAATTGGTGGGACAGGGCAAGGACGAGCAGTACTTC
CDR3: CASSELVGQGKDEQYF

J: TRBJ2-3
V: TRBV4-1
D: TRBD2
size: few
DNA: TGCGCCAGCAGCCATGCTAGCGGGAGGTCCTCTAGCACAGATACGCAGTATTTT
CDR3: CASSHASGRSSSTDTQYF

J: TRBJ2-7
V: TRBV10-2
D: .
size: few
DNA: TGCGCCAGCAGTAACCGGGACCCAACTTTTACCGAGCAGTACTTC
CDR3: CASSNRDPTFTEQYF

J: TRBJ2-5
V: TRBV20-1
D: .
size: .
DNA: TGCAGTGCTACCCGGGGGGCCAGCAATGAGCAGTACTTC
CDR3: CSATRGASNEQYF

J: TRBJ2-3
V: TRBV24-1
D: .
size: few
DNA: TGTGCCACCAGTGATTATAAAGATACGCAGTATTTT
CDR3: CATSDYKDTQYF

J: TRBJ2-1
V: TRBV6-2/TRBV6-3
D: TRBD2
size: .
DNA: TGTGCCAGCAGTTACGTCCGGACTAGCGGGAGTCGTGATGAGCAGTTCTTC
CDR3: CASSYVRTSGSRDEQFF

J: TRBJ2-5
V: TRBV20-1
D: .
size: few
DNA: TGCAGTGCTAGAGAGGACTCAAGGGGAGAGACCCAGTACTTC
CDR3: CSAREDSRGETQYF

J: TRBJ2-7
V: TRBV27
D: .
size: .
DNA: TGTGCCAGCAGTTCGGTACCCATGACCCTGCACGAGCAGTACTTC
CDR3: CASSSVPMTLHEQYF

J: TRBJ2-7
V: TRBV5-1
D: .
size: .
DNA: TGCGCCAGCAGCTTACCCACCGGGGGCGGGAGTGCCCACGAGCAGTACTTC
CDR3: CASSLPTGGGSAHEQYF

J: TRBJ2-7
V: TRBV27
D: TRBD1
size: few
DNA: TGTGCCAGCACCTCGACAGGGAATACGTACGAGCAGTACTTC
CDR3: CASTSTGNTYEQYF

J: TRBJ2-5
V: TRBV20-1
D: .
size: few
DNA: TGCAGTGCTATTACGACTGGTGGGCACTACCTGCAAGAGACCCAGTACTTC
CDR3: CSAITTGGHYLQETQYF

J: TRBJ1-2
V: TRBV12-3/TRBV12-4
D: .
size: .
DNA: TGTGCCAGCAGTTTCTCTGGCAGGGGAGAGGGCTATGGCTACACCTTC
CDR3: CASSFSGRGEGYGYTF

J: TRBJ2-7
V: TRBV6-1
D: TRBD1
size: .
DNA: TGTGCCAGCAGACCGACAGGGGACGAGCAGTACTTC
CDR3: CASRPTGDEQYF

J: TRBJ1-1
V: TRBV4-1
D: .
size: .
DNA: TGCGCCAGCAGCCAAGATAATCAGGGAGGCACTGAAGCTTTCTTT
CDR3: CASSQDNQGGTEAFF

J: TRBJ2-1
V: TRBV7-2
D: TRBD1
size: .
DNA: TGTGCCAGCAGCTTAGACCAGGGGGCGACGTACGAGCAGTTCTTC
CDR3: CASSLDQGATYEQFF